This TCR beta chain was recovered during a study of cytomegalovirus exposure and HLA in healthy donors. Study-wide results and limits: Excluded were some V segments that proved indistinguishable, including TRBV6-2 and TRBV6-3.

Trimming cost V 3 bases and J 6 bases, with 13 bases left between them. From germline, CDR1 is SEHNR and CDR2 FQNEAQ (reference sequence). The length of the CDR3 is 14 residues. A few counts support this clone. Its antigen is not identified. PCR employed 60 Vbeta and 13 Jbeta primers. Clones were read by immunoSEQ multiplex PCR, and TCRdb kept only the in-frame ones, dropping some. The top ten clones hold roughly 1.3% of a sample with 150,000 to 200,000 clones, about 10% of them seen once. V and J are TRBV7-9 and TRBJ2-3; D unresolved. The sample consisted of PBMCs. This TCR was recovered from a woman between 25 and 40 years old in good health and CMV-seropositive. CDR3 residues: CASSFVSLRDTQYF. CDR3 DNA: TGTGCCAGCAGCTTCGTCAGCCTCAGGGATACGCAGTATTTT.